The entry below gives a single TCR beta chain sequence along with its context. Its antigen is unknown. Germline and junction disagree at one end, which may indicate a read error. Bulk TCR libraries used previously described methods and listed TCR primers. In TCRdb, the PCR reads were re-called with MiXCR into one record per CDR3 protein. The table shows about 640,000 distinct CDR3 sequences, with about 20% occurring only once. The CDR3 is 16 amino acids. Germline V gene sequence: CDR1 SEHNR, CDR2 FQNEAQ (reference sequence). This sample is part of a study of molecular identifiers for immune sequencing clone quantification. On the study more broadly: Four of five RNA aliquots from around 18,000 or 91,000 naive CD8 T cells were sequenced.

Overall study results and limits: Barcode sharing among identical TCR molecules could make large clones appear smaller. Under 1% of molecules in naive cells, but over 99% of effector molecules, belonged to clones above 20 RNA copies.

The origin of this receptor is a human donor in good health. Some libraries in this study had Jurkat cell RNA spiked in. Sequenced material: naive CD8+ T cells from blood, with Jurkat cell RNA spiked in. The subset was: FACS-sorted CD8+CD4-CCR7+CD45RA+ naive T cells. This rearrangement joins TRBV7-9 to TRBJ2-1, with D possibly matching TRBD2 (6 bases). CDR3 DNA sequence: TGTGCCAGCAGCATAGCGGCCCCAGGACTTATTAGTGAGCAGTTCTTC. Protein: CASSIAAPGLISEQFF.